Presented here are 32 T cell receptor beta chains from one specimen sequenced in a study of cytomegalovirus exposure and HLA in healthy donors. The primer mix had 60 Vbeta and 13 Jbeta primers. Generated by immunoSEQ multiplex PCR, the TCRdb table keeps only in-frame clones and is missing some. The sample shows about 150,000 clones, 85% of them seen only once. What was sequenced was PBMCs. The receptors shown here come from a boy aged 2 to 9 in good health and CMV-seronegative.

This chain uses TRBV5-1 with TRBJ2-3, with TRBD2 identical over 8 bases. The trim removed 6 bases at V and 0 bases at J, leaving 12 bases unmatched. Germline assignment: CDR1 SGHRS and CDR2 YFSETQ. The CDR3 is made up of 17 amino acids. Written as DNA, the CDR3 is TGCGCCAGCATCGGGGGGGGTGGAGACCTAAGCACAGATACGCAGTATTTT. Protein product: CASIGGGGDLSTDTQYF.

The chain is built from TRBV5-1 and TRBJ1-1, with 7 bases identical to TRBD1. In germline, CDR1 is SGHRS, CDR2 YFSETQ. This CDR3 spans 15 amino acids. Trimming removed 3 bases from V and 3 bases from J; junction bases left unmatched: 8. In DNA form, the CDR3 reads TGCGCCAGCAGCTGGGGGGACAGAGACTACACTGAAGCTTTCTTT. Protein product: CASSWGDRDYTEAFF.

The chain recombines TRBV29-1 with TRBJ2-3; 10 bases align to TRBD2. Looked up from germline, CDR1 is SQVTM and CDR2 is ANQGSEA. This CDR3 spans 12 amino acids. The ends lost 5 bases at V and 8 bases at J; junction bases unmatched: 4. CDR3 sequence: CSVLAGGPTQYF. As DNA, the CDR3 is TGCAGCGTTTTAGCGGGGGGCCCTACGCAGTATTTT.

The V call is TRBV5-1, the J call TRBJ2-3; 8 bases fit TRBD2. CDR3 length: 16 residues. Unmatched junction bases numbered 7, after V lost 2 bases and J lost 2 bases. Germline assignment: CDR1 SGHRS and CDR2 YFSETQ. The CDR3 here is CASSFWISGVTDTQYF. DNA of the CDR3: TGCGCCAGCAGCTTCTGGATTAGCGGGGTCACAGATACGCAGTATTTT.

The count of this clone is one. This chain uses TRBV27 with TRBJ1-4; TRBD1 might be the D (5 bases). Germline V gene lookup returns CDR1 MNHEY and CDR2 SMNVEV (reference sequence). The CDR3 length is 13 residues. V was cut by 2 bases and J by 9 bases, with 10 bases left in between. The CDR3 region is CASSLSRAQKLFF. The DNA of the CDR3 is TGTGCCAGCAGTTTAAGCAGGGCTCAAAAACTGTTTTTT.

The count of this clone is one. Mismatch with germline at one junction end may stem from a read error. This chain connects TRBV19 to TRBJ1-5, with D unresolved. There are 15 residues in the CDR3. Germline CDR1 LNHDA, CDR2 SQIVND (reference sequence). The CDR3 reads CASSLRGWSNRPQHF. The CDR3 DNA reads TGTGCCAGTAGTTTGCGGGGTTGGAGCAATCGGCCCCAGCATTTT.

A single count supports this clone. The CDR3 DNA follows: TGTGCCAGCAGTGCCCCACAGGGACGGTCAGAAGCTTTCTTT. This translates into CASSAPQGRSEAFF. V is TRBV28 and J is TRBJ1-1, with D possibly matching TRBD1 (6 bases). The CDR3 contains 14 residues. V lost 5 bases and J lost 8, with 18 bases in between. Per germline, CDR1 MDHEN and CDR2 SYDVKM.

The chain couples TRBV11-1 to TRBJ2-7; D perhaps matches TRBD1 (6 bases). Germline V gives CDR1 SGHAT, CDR2 FQDESV (reference sequence). Deletions cut 4 bases from V and 3 bases from J, with 13 bases between. This CDR3 is 14 amino acids long. CDR3 sequence (DNA): TGTGCCAGCAGCTCCAGGGGAATCCTCTACGAGCAGTACTTC. Translating it yields CASSSRGILYEQYF.

The chain has TRBV7-8 and TRBJ2-7; 9 nucleotides agree with TRBD1. V was clipped by 0 bases and J by 2 bases; unmatched bases: 2. Germline values: CDR1 SGHVS, CDR2 FQNEAQ. This CDR3 is 15 amino acids long. CDR3 region: CASSLAGTGTYEQYV. Here the CDR3 DNA reads TGTGCCAGCAGCTTAGCCGGGACAGGGACCTACGAGCAGTACGTC.

The J gene is TRBJ2-1, the V gene TRBV5-1; the D gene is possibly TRBD2 (6 bases). V lost 4 bases and J 6 bases, leaving 8 bases between the germline ends. The CDR3 extends over 12 amino acids. Germline V lookup: CDR1 SGHRS, CDR2 YFSETQ. CDR3 nucleotide sequence: TGCGCCAGCAGCGTGGGAGGCAATGAGCAGTTCTTC. It translates to CASSVGGNEQFF.

The chain combines TRBV28 with TRBJ1-2; 9 bases are shared with TRBD1. The CDR3 spans 16 residues. Germline values: CDR1 MDHEN, CDR2 SYDVKM. The V segment lost 7 bases and the J segment 2 bases; nucleotides outside the gene matches: 11. CDR3 nucleotides: TGTGCCAGCACCCCTGGGGGACAGGGACACAACTATGGCTACACCTTC. Translated, it gives CASTPGGQGHNYGYTF.

The count of this clone is one. The gene calls are TRBV28 and TRBJ2-7; tentatively, D is TRBD2 (6 bases). Germline loops: CDR1 MDHEN, CDR2 SYDVKM. The CDR3 runs 16 residues. The germline V and J ends were trimmed by 7 bases and 5 bases, with 24 bases remaining between them. In DNA form, the CDR3 reads TGTGCCAGCATGGGGGTAGGCGGGATAGTTATAGACGAGCAGTACTTC. Its protein is CASMGVGGIVIDEQYF.

The chain links TRBV28 to TRBJ1-5; perhaps TRBD1 as D (6 bases). Trimming took off 4 bases at V and 0 bases at J, with 13 bases between the two ends. The germline V gene has CDR1 MDHEN and CDR2 SYDVKM. This CDR3 spans 16 amino acids. For the CDR3, the DNA is TGTGCCAGCAGTTGGACAGTGCCCTATAGCAATCAGCCCCAGCATTTT. It is translated as CASSWTVPYSNQPQHF.

Concerning this clone itself: This same CDR3 is encoded by further DNA sequences in the sample. The V gene is TRBV29-1, the J gene TRBJ2-1, with D possibly being TRBD1 (6 bases). Germline CDR1 SQVTM, CDR2 ANQGSEA. The CDR3 has 12 residues. V dropped 6 bases and J dropped 2 bases, with 8 bases sitting between them. CDR3 nucleotide sequence: TGCAGCGTACAGGGTGCCTACAATGAGCAGTTCTTC. Encoded protein: CSVQGAYNEQFF.

The rearrangement uses TRBV7-9 and TRBJ2-1; 10 bases line up with TRBD2. V lost 4 bases and J lost 2; bases outside the gene matches: 5. From germline, CDR1 is SEHNR and CDR2 FQNEAQ (reference sequence). The CDR3 contains 16 residues. The CDR3 loop is CASSSGTSGTYNEQFF. The DNA for the CDR3 is TGTGCCAGCAGCTCAGGAACTAGCGGGACCTACAATGAGCAGTTCTTC.

The chain is built from TRBV5-5 and TRBJ2-7; D unclear. V lost 1 base and J lost 1, with 12 bases in between. The V gene's germline CDR1 is SGHKS and CDR2 YYEKEE (reference sequence). CDR3 size: 15 residues. CDR3 protein: CASSLFRSASYEQYF. The CDR3 bases are TGTGCCAGCAGCTTGTTTAGAAGCGCTTCCTACGAGCAGTACTTC.

This clone has only a few counts. This chain uses TRBV7-6 with TRBJ1-6; D is unclear. Trimming shortened V by 1 base and J by 1 base, and 14 bases separated the two germline ends. The CDR3 runs to 18 residues. The germline V gene has CDR1 SGHVS and CDR2 FNYEAQ. Here the CDR3 DNA reads TGTGCCAGCAGCTTAGGGGCAGGAATGACATCCTATAATTCACCCCTCCACTTT. This encodes CASSLGAGMTSYNSPLHF.

The chain uses TRBV2 and TRBJ2-7; tentatively, D is TRBD2 (6 bases). This CDR3 region has 15 residues. Trimming removed 4 bases from V and 6 bases from J, with 19 bases in between. Germline loops: CDR1 SNHLY, CDR2 FYNNEI. CDR3 nucleotides: TGTGCCAGCAGTGCCGGGCCCAGGGAGGTTCGCGAGCAGTACTTC. This translates into CASSAGPREVREQYF.

The rearrangement links TRBV6-4 to TRBJ1-1; a weak D match, TRBD1 (5 bases). Germline-derived CDR1 and CDR2 are MRHNA and SNTAGT. The CDR3 consists of 19 residues. The germline V and J ends were trimmed by 6 bases and 0 bases, with 26 bases remaining between them. The CDR3 protein is CASRGSRGGRADMNTEAFF. The CDR3 nucleotides read TGTGCCAGCAGGGGAAGCCGGGGGGGGAGAGCCGACATGAACACTGAAGCTTTCTTT.

V is TRBV5-1 and J is TRBJ2-5; the match to TRBD2 covers 16 bases. Germline-derived CDR1 and CDR2 are SGHRS and YFSETQ. The CDR3 has 17 residues. V shed 3 bases and J 5 bases; nucleotides not matched to a gene: 7. CDR3 DNA: TGCGCCAGCAGCTCTGGGGGACTAGCGGGGGGGCCGGAGACCCAGTACTTC. This encodes CASSSGGLAGGPETQYF.

The chain is built from TRBV11-2 and TRBJ2-7; 8 nucleotides align to TRBD1. This CDR3 spans 14 amino acids. The V and J ends lost 4 bases and 5 bases, in that order; junction bases with no gene match: 7. Germline values: CDR1 SGHAT, CDR2 FQNNGV. CDR3 coding DNA: TGTGCCAGCAGCTCGACAGGGGATCTCCACGAGCAGTACTTC. It translates to CASSSTGDLHEQYF.

The chain uses TRBV9 and TRBJ2-5, with a weak D call TRBD2 (6 bases). The CDR3 is made up of 15 amino acids. Germline CDR1 SGDLS, CDR2 YYNGEE. Trimming took off 4 bases at V and 5 bases at J, with 18 bases between the two ends. For the CDR3, the DNA is TGTGCCAGCAGCCCGTGGAGGGACCTTCGGGAGACCCAGTACTTC. Amino acid sequence: CASSPWRDLRETQYF.

The chain has TRBV28 and TRBJ2-1; TRBD1 is a possible D gene (6 bases). CDR3 length: 14 residues. Germline V gene data show CDR1 as MDHEN and CDR2 as SYDVKM. V lost 5 bases to trimming and J lost 13 bases, with 21 bases between them. CDR3: CASSRGQQPRGQFF. CDR3 coding DNA: TGTGCCAGCAGTAGGGGACAACAACCGAGAGGTCAGTTCTTC.

The rearrangement uses TRBV28 and TRBJ1-4; a possible D gene is TRBD1 (5 bases). This CDR3 contains 13 residues. The germline CDR1 and CDR2 sequences are MDHEN and SYDVKM. With 3 bases removed from V and 8 bases from J, the gap between germline ends came to 10 bases. The CDR3 sequence: CASSFAGEEKLFF. The CDR3 DNA reads TGTGCCAGCAGTTTCGCGGGGGAGGAAAAACTGTTTTTT.

This clone was counted a single time. The sample carries other DNA sequences with the same CDR3. The chain joins TRBV29-1 to TRBJ2-3; D is unresolved. This CDR3 contains 13 residues. Trimming cost V 4 bases and J 0 bases, with 8 bases left between them. The germline CDR1 and CDR2 sequences are SQVTM and ANQGSEA. The CDR3 bases are TGCAGCGTTGCGGGTTCTAGCACAGATACGCAGTATTTT. It codes for CSVAGSSTDTQYF.

This rearrangement joins TRBV6-1 to TRBJ2-7, with a possible D match to TRBD2 (6 bases). Germline V gene sequence: CDR1 MNHNS, CDR2 SASEGT. V was clipped by 11 bases and J by 3 bases, with 20 bases between them. The CDR3 spans 14 residues. CDR3: CAGSSGGGNYEQYF. Here the CDR3 DNA reads TGTGCCGGTAGTTCCGGGGGAGGTAACTACGAGCAGTACTTC.

Turning to this clone: One end of the junction varies from germline; a read error may be responsible. The chain has TRBV20-1 and TRBJ2-3; 9 bases agree with TRBD2. This CDR3 contains 11 residues. The V gene's germline CDR1 is DFQATT and CDR2 SNEGSKA (reference sequence). CDR3 loop: CSASKPGLAHF. CDR3 in DNA: TGCAGTGCTAGTAAACCGGGACTAGCCCATTTT.

The V and J genes are TRBV5-1 and TRBJ2-5, with 10 bases fitting TRBD2. CDR3 length: 15 amino acids. Looked up from germline, CDR1 is SGHRS and CDR2 is YFSETQ. Unmatched junction bases numbered 2, after V lost 0 bases and J lost 3 bases. The CDR3 is CASSLVLAGEETQYF. Written as DNA, the CDR3 is TGCGCCAGCAGCTTGGTGCTAGCGGGAGAAGAGACCCAGTACTTC.

The chain links TRBV29-1 to TRBJ2-1; 7 bases align to TRBD1. Per germline, CDR1 SQVTM and CDR2 ANQGSEA. V was pared by 7 bases and J by 10 bases, with 7 bases of the junction left unmatched. The CDR3 sequence is 11 residues long. CDR3 bases: TGCAGCGGTGCTCCGGGACAGGAGCAGTTCTTC. Residues: CSGAPGQEQFF.

This clone was counted between two and nine times. The rearrangement joins TRBV10-3 to TRBJ1-4; a weak D match, TRBD1 (6 bases). From germline, CDR1 is ENHRY and CDR2 SYGVKD. This CDR3 comprises 14 residues. The V end was cut by 5 bases, the J end by 7 bases, with 14 bases between. In nucleotides, the CDR3 is TGTGCCATCAGTACACGGGGGGCGGGTGAAAAACTGTTTTTT. It is translated as CAISTRGAGEKLFF.

The gene calls are TRBV14 and TRBJ2-2; D is possibly TRBD2 (6 bases). The V end was cut by 2 bases, the J end by 6 bases, with 13 bases between. The CDR3 is made up of 15 amino acids. Germline loops: CDR1 SGHDN, CDR2 FVKESK. The CDR3 loop reads CASSQWGVRAGELFF. As DNA, the CDR3 is TGTGCCAGCAGCCAATGGGGGGTTCGGGCCGGGGAGCTGTTTTTT.

This chain joins TRBV21-1 and TRBJ2-5; TRBD1, the table's D call, was not compared with the DNA. TRBV21-1 is flagged as a pseudogene. The CDR3 extends over 15 amino acids. CDR3 sequence (DNA): TGTGCCAGCAGCAAAAGGGGACAGGGTCCAGAGACCCAGTACTTC. It translates to CASSKRGQGPETQYF.